This TCR beta chain is from a study of shared clonotypes between healthy human individuals. Sequencing was performed with immunoSEQ multiplex PCR; in TCRdb, only in-frame clones are kept and a portion is missing. The sample includes approximately 1,500,000 clones, 95% to 99% of them seen just once. The CDR3 covers 12 residues. Germline V gene lookup returns CDR1 ENHRY and CDR2 SYGVKD. V was pared by 2 bases and J by 13 bases, with 13 bases between. The rearrangement uses TRBV10-3 and TRBJ2-3, with D hard to call. This receptor was identified in a man aged 25-45 years in good health. The source material was naive CD4+ T cells sorted from blood. Documented subset: CD45RA+ positively selected. The CDR3 is CAISEGPRKEYF. In DNA form, the CDR3 reads TGTGCCATCAGTGAGGGACCACGGAAGGAGTATTTT.